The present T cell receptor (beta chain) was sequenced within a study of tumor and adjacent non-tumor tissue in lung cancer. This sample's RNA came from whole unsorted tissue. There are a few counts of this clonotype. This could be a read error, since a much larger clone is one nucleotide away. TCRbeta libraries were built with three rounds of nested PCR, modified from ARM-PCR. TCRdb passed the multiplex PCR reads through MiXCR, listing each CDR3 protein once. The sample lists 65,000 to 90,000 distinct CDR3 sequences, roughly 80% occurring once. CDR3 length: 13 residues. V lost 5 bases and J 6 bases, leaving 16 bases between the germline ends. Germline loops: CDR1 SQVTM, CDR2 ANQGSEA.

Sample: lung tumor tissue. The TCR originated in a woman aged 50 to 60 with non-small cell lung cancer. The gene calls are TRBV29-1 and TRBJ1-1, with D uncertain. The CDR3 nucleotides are TGCAGCGTTATTCTCTCCGGGTTCCCTGAAGCTTTCTTT. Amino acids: CSVILSGFPEAFF.